The 27 T cell receptor beta chains given below trace back to one sample, sequenced in a study of radiation and T cells in renal cell carcinoma. Stated time point: baseline pretreatment blood. The treatment was: 15 Gy SBRT to primary tumor, nephrectomy 4 weeks later. Clones were sequenced by immunoSEQ multiplex PCR, and TCRdb holds only the in-frame ones, with some missing. The repertoire includes around 140,000 clones, about nine tenths of them detected once, and 3.5% to 5% sits in the top ten. Source: blood, taken from a patient whose treatment included radiotherapy and nephrectomy. All receptors derive from a woman aged 70-85 years with renal cell carcinoma.

CDR3 DNA: TGTGCCAGTAGTACTAAGGTAGATGAGCAGTTCTTC. Residues: CASSTKVDEQFF. The V and J genes are TRBV19 and TRBJ2-1; no reliable D call. V lost 4 bases to trimming and J lost 8 bases, with 9 bases between them. The germline gives CDR1 LNHDA, CDR2 SQIVND (reference sequence). This CDR3 contains 12 residues.

The chain uses TRBV5-4 and TRBJ2-7; D gene unclear. Germline CDR1 and CDR2: SGHNT and YYREEE (reference sequence). The CDR3 loop spans 15 amino acids. The V end lost 3 bases, the J end lost 2 bases, and 15 bases lay between the germline ends. This CDR3 is CASSSYHRVAYEQYF. CDR3 bases: TGTGCCAGCAGCTCTTATCACCGTGTCGCCTACGAGCAGTACTTC.

The chain recombines TRBV5-1 with TRBJ1-1; D gene unclear. The CDR3 is 15 amino acids. The V end was cut by 2 bases, the J end by 6 bases, with 17 bases between. The V gene's germline CDR1 is SGHRS and CDR2 YFSETQ. The CDR3 protein is CASSFGPGLYAEAFF. In nucleotides, the CDR3 is TGCGCCAGCAGCTTCGGACCGGGTCTCTACGCTGAAGCTTTCTTT.

The chain recombines TRBV4-2 with TRBJ1-5, with unresolved D. Germline loops: CDR1 LGHNA, CDR2 YNFKEQ. The V gene lost 0 bases and the J gene lost 4 bases, with 7 bases spanning the gap. The CDR3 has 14 amino acids. Here the CDR3 reads CASSQELANQPQHF. CDR3 in DNA: TGTGCCAGCAGCCAAGAGTTAGCGAATCAGCCCCAGCATTTT.

This rearrangement joins TRBV29-1 to TRBJ1-2, with a weak D call TRBD1 (6 bases). CDR3 size: 14 residues. V lost 6 bases to trimming and J lost 2 bases, with 16 bases between them. In germline, CDR1 is SQVTM, CDR2 ANQGSEA. CDR3 region: CSVLGGAQNYGYTF. DNA for the CDR3: TGCAGCGTCCTCGGGGGGGCCCAGAACTATGGCTACACCTTC.

The rearrangement uses TRBV19 and TRBJ1-2, with TRBD1 matching over 8 bases. This CDR3 has 16 residues. Germline trimming cut 3 bases from V and 7 bases from J; bases unmatched to any gene: 13. From germline, CDR1 is LNHDA and CDR2 SQIVND (reference sequence). In DNA form, the CDR3 reads TGTGCCAGTAGTATTGCCCCCGCCAGGGGGCAGGGTGGCTACACCTTC. Encoded protein: CASSIAPARGQGGYTF.

The chain links TRBV28 to TRBJ2-7, with 10 bases that match TRBD1. Germline V gene data show CDR1 as MDHEN and CDR2 as SYDVKM. The CDR3 totals 14 residues. V dropped 6 bases and J dropped 4; count of bases not matched to a gene: 6. The CDR3 region is CASRPPGQGYEQYF. The CDR3 DNA reads as TGTGCCAGCAGGCCCCCGGGACAGGGGTACGAGCAGTACTTC.

In its sample, this clone was seen a few times. The gene calls are TRBV19 and TRBJ1-1, with 11 bases that match TRBD1. Germline CDR1 is LNHDA and CDR2 is SQIVND (reference sequence). The CDR3 length is 13 residues. V dropped 5 bases and J dropped 4; count of bases not matched to a gene: 0. The CDR3 DNA reads TGTGCCAGTAGTGGACAGGGGGCCACTGAAGCTTTCTTT. It yields the protein CASSGQGATEAFF. The entire variable domain, with the rest obtained from reference TRBV19 and TRBJ1-1, is as follows: DGGITQSPKYLFRKEGQNVTLSCEQNLNHDAMYWYRQDPGQGLRLIYYSQIVNDFQKGDIAEGYSVSREKKESFPLTVTSAQKNPTAFYLCASSGQGATEAFFGQGTRLTVV.

This sequence joins TRBV5-1 and TRBJ2-1; a weak D match, TRBD2 (6 bases). The V end lost 1 base, the J end lost 4 bases, and 15 bases lay between the germline ends. Germline CDR1 is SGHRS and CDR2 is YFSETQ. CDR3 length equals 16 residues. The CDR3 DNA reads TGCGCCAGCAGCTTGCCCGGGAGCGTGGGGTACAATGAGCAGTTCTTC. Translated, it gives CASSLPGSVGYNEQFF.

This clone has only a few counts. The CDR3 sequence: CASSRLTGDNEQFF. The CDR3 DNA is TGCGCCAGCAGCCGACTGACAGGGGATAATGAGCAGTTCTTC. The chain employs TRBV4-3 and TRBJ2-1; TRBD1 agrees at 8 bases. This CDR3 comprises 14 residues. Trimming removed 4 bases from V and 7 bases from J; junction bases left unmatched: 6. CDR1 is LGHNA and CDR2 is YSLEER in the germline V gene.

The rearrangement joins TRBV5-4 to TRBJ1-2; TRBD1 aligns across 8 bases. Germline CDR1 and CDR2: SGHNT and YYREEE (reference sequence). J gave up 7 bases and V 4 bases, and 9 bases lay outside the gene matches. This CDR3 is built from 14 residues. CDR3 bases: TGTGCCAGCAGCCTACCGGACAGGGCGGGTGGCTACACCTTC. Encoded protein: CASSLPDRAGGYTF. The full variable domain, rest sourced from reference TRBV5-4 and TRBJ1-2, is ETGVTQSPTHLIKTRGQQVTLRCSSQSGHNTVSWYQQALGQGPQFIFQYYREEENGRGNFPPRFSGLQFPNYSSELNVNALELDDSALYLCASSLPDRAGGYTFGSGTRLTVV.

J is TRBJ2-1 and V is TRBV7-2; 7 nucleotides match TRBD2. J was trimmed by 5 bases and V by 5 bases; bases with no gene match: 12. Germline V gene data show CDR1 as SGHTA and CDR2 as FQGNSA. CDR3 length: 16 residues. In DNA form, the CDR3 reads TGTGCCAGCAGCCCTTGGCGGGGAGGGCCTGACAATGAGCAGTTCTTC. Translated, it gives CASSPWRGGPDNEQFF.

The gene calls are TRBV7-2 and TRBJ2-1; TRBD2 aligns across 10 bases. Germline CDR1 SGHTA, CDR2 FQGNSA. This CDR3 spans 16 amino acids. Trimming removed 0 bases from V and 8 bases from J; junction bases left unmatched: 7. In DNA form, the CDR3 reads TGTGCCAGCAGCTTAGCTGGACTAGCGGTCCCCGATGAGCAGTTCTTC. It codes for CASSLAGLAVPDEQFF.

CDR3 sequence (DNA): TGTGCCAGCAGGACCGGGACAGGCAATGAGCAGTTCTTC. Translated, it gives CASRTGTGNEQFF. J is TRBJ2-1 and V is TRBV5-6, with 8 positions matching TRBD1. The germline CDR1 and CDR2 sequences are SGHDT and YYEEEE. The CDR3 contains 13 residues. With 5 bases clipped from V and 6 bases from J, the junction kept 4 bases outside the gene matches.

The chain recombines TRBV6-1 with TRBJ1-5, with 7 nucleotides matching TRBD1. The V segment lost 4 bases and the J segment 3 bases; nucleotides outside the gene matches: 3. The V gene's germline CDR1 is MNHNS and CDR2 SASEGT. CDR3 size: 14 residues. CDR3 nucleotides: TGTGCCAGCAGTGCGGGACAGTACAATCAGCCCCAGCATTTT. Translating gives CASSAGQYNQPQHF.

The CDR3 protein is CASRSTGTNTGELFF. Written as DNA, the CDR3 is TGTGCCAGCCGTTCTACAGGGACGAACACCGGGGAGCTGTTTTTT. The V and J genes are TRBV25-1 and TRBJ2-2; the D gene is possibly TRBD1 (6 bases). Trimming shortened V by 8 bases and J by 0 bases, and 13 bases separated the two germline ends. The CDR3 loop spans 15 amino acids. Germline CDR1 is MGHDK and CDR2 is SYGVNS.

The chain has TRBV4-3 and TRBJ2-7; 11 bases fit TRBD2. The germline V gene encodes CDR1 LGHNA and CDR2 YSLEER. V dropped 0 bases and J dropped 2; count of bases not matched to a gene: 6. This CDR3 region has 17 residues. CDR3 loop: CASSQDTSGGPPYEQYF. The CDR3 DNA reads TGCGCCAGCAGCCAAGATACTAGCGGGGGCCCACCCTACGAGCAGTACTTC.

V usage is TRBV7-3 and J usage is TRBJ2-5; 7 nucleotides match TRBD2. This CDR3 spans 14 amino acids. The V segment lost 5 bases and the J segment 5 bases; nucleotides outside the gene matches: 8. Germline values: CDR1 SGHTA, CDR2 FQGTGA. The CDR3 protein is CASSPGLVGETQYF. DNA of the CDR3: TGTGCCAGCAGCCCTGGACTAGTTGGTGAGACCCAGTACTTC.

The V call is TRBV30, the J call TRBJ1-6; D not certain. The germline V gene has CDR1 GTSNPN and CDR2 SVGIG (reference sequence). CDR3 length: 14 amino acids. Trimming shortened V by 2 bases and J by 0 bases, and 5 bases separated the two germline ends. The CDR3 DNA reads TGTGCCTGGAGTAGGAGCTCCTATAATTCACCCCTCCACTTT. Protein: CAWSRSSYNSPLHF.

Written as DNA, the CDR3 is TGCAGCGTAAAAAGGACTAGCGGGGCCGGGGAGCTGTTTTTT. This gives the protein CSVKRTSGAGELFF. The chain uses TRBV29-1 and TRBJ2-2; 12 nucleotides agree with TRBD2. The germline CDR1 and CDR2 sequences are SQVTM and ANQGSEA. The junction had 5 bases not matched to a gene; V was cut back by 6 bases and J by 6 bases. The CDR3 is made up of 14 amino acids.

In DNA form, the CDR3 reads TGTGCCAGCACCCCCGGGACTGGGGCCTACGAGCAGTACTTC. Translated, it gives CASTPGTGAYEQYF. This chain connects TRBV27 to TRBJ2-7, with D possibly TRBD2 on 6 matching bases. The CDR3 is 14 residues long. CDR1 and CDR2 (germline): MNHEY, SMNVEV (reference sequence). Between the trimmed V and J ends, which lost 7 bases and 2 bases, there was a span of 15 bases.

This chain connects TRBV28 to TRBJ1-4; D is unresolved. The CDR3 has 15 amino acids. Germline V gives CDR1 MDHEN, CDR2 SYDVKM. Trimming cost V 5 bases and J 3 bases, with 13 bases left between them. CDR3 bases: TGTGCCAGCAGTCCCCCAGTTGTGGCTAATGAAAAACTGTTTTTT. Amino acid sequence: CASSPPVVANEKLFF.

The DNA for the CDR3 is TGTGCCAGTAGTATAGGGGGTGAGCGAGCAGATACGCAGTATTTT. This gives the protein CASSIGGERADTQYF. The rearrangement links TRBV19 to TRBJ2-3, with D unclear. Germline V lookup: CDR1 LNHDA, CDR2 SQIVND (reference sequence). V shed 1 base and J shed 4 bases, with 12 bases lying between them. The CDR3 loop spans 15 amino acids.

This chain links TRBV20-1 with TRBJ1-2; 9 nucleotides line up with TRBD1. This CDR3 contains 11 residues. J lost 8 bases, V lost 6 bases, and 4 bases had no gene match. Germline values: CDR1 DFQATT, CDR2 SNEGSKA (reference sequence). The CDR3 DNA reads as TGCAGTGCCCCGGGACAGGGAGGCTACACCTTC. As protein: CSAPGQGGYTF.

In nucleotides, the CDR3 is TGTGCCAGCTCACCACAAGCGCAGGGGATGGAGGGCTACACCTTC. Translating it yields CASSPQAQGMEGYTF. The J gene is TRBJ1-2, the V gene TRBV18; a weak D match, TRBD1 (6 bases). Germline CDR1 reads KGHSH; CDR2 reads LQKENI. Between the trimmed V and J ends, which lost 1 base and 8 bases, there was a span of 17 bases. CDR3 length: 15 residues.

The chain carries TRBV19 and TRBJ1-2, with D uncertain. The CDR3 extends over 12 amino acids. Germline V lookup: CDR1 LNHDA, CDR2 SQIVND (reference sequence). With 5 bases removed from V and 5 bases from J, the gap between germline ends came to 9 bases. In DNA form, the CDR3 reads TGTGCCAGTAGTTCTTCCTGGTATGGCTACACCTTC. It encodes CASSSSWYGYTF.

V and J are TRBV28 and TRBJ2-5; 14 bases line up with TRBD2. V lost 5 bases to trimming and J lost 3 bases; unmatched junction nucleotides: 2. Per germline, CDR1 MDHEN and CDR2 SYDVKM. The CDR3 loop spans 15 amino acids. The CDR3 coding sequence is TGTGCCAGCAGTCCGACTAGCGGGGGGGAAGAGACCCAGTACTTC. Translated, it gives CASSPTSGGEETQYF.